One and the same sample provided the 27 T cell receptor beta chains below, sequenced in a study of T cells in Graves' hyperthyroidism and ophthalmopathy. TCR beta CDR3 region amplification was performed from RNA transcripts. When the TCR CDR3 underwent first-round RT-PCR, the HTBI primer set was used. MiXCR was run by TCRdb on the multiplex PCR reads, yielding one entry per CDR3 protein. The table lists some 620,000 distinct CDR3 sequences, 15% to 20% of them singletons. The sample consisted of blood. The receptors here all came from a woman under 40 with Graves' hyperthyroidism.

This clonotype has just a few counts. This chain links TRBV7-9 with TRBJ1-6, with unresolved D. The CDR3 extends over 14 amino acids. From germline, CDR1 is SEHNR and CDR2 FQNEAQ (reference sequence). The V end was cut by 6 bases, the J end by 6 bases, with 12 bases between. The DNA for the CDR3 is TGTGCCAGCAGTCAACGGACCGGTAATTCACCCCTCCACTTT. Translating gives CASSQRTGNSPLHF.

This clonotype was recorded many times. J is TRBJ2-3 and V is TRBV7-3; D is uncertain. V was clipped by 1 base and J by 5 bases, with 7 bases between them. This CDR3 has 13 amino acids. Germline lookup yields CDR1 SGHTA and CDR2 FQGTGA. In DNA, the CDR3 is TGTGCCAGCAGCTTAAGTGGGCTAGATACGCAGTATTTT. Protein product: CASSLSGLDTQYF. The whole variable domain, remainder taken from reference TRBV7-3 and TRBJ2-3, is GAGVSQTPSNKVTEKGKYVELRCDPISGHTALYWYRQSLGQGPEFLIYFQGTGAADDSGLPNDRFFAVRPEGSVSTLKIQRTERGDSAVYLCASSLSGLDTQYFGPGTRLTVL.

Ten or more counts support this clonotype. The CDR3 DNA sequence: TGTGCCAGCAGCACCAACTACGAGCAGTACTTC. It codes for CASSTNYEQYF. V is TRBV28 and J is TRBJ2-7, with unresolved D. The CDR3 contains 11 residues. V lost 6 bases and J 3 bases, leaving 6 bases between the germline ends. Germline V lookup: CDR1 MDHEN, CDR2 SYDVKM.

This clonotype was found many times. This rearrangement joins TRBV28 to TRBJ1-1; TRBD1 matches 7 bases. Germline V CDR1 and CDR2: MDHEN, SYDVKM. Trimming removed 5 bases from V and 3 bases from J; junction bases left unmatched: 15. CDR3 length: 17 residues. The CDR3 reads CASSPSERGLSDTEAFF. In nucleotides, the CDR3 is TGTGCCAGCAGTCCCTCCGAAAGGGGGCTTAGCGACACTGAAGCTTTCTTT.

This chain links TRBV9 with TRBJ2-3; 9 bases align to TRBD2. CDR1 and CDR2 (germline): SGDLS, YYNGEE. This CDR3 contains 16 residues. Losses at the gene ends were 0 bases for V and 3 bases for J; bases not matched to a gene: 5. CDR3 in DNA: TGTGCCAGCAGCGTAGAGGCGGGAGGGCCGACAGATACGCAGTATTTT. As protein: CASSVEAGGPTDTQYF.

The CDR3 here is CASSLNAGGISNGYTF. The CDR3 nucleotides read TGTGCCAGCAGCTTAAATGCAGGGGGCATAAGTAATGGCTACACCTTC. This chain uses TRBV7-3 with TRBJ1-2, with TRBD1 matching over 8 bases. CDR1 SGHTA and CDR2 FQGTGA come from the germline V gene. Trimming at V came to 1 base and at J to 6 bases, leaving 10 bases not matched to a gene. The length of the CDR3 is 16 residues.

This clonotype has more than one count but fewer than ten. The genes are TRBV9 and TRBJ2-3; no firm D call. Germline loops: CDR1 SGDLS, CDR2 YYNGEE. V was shortened by 0 bases and J by 6 bases, with 14 bases between the two germline ends. CDR3 length equals 15 residues. The CDR3 DNA is TGTGCCAGCAGCGTAGGTGCAGGCGAGCTGGATACGCAGTATTTT. This sequence encodes CASSVGAGELDTQYF.

The table lists this clonotype with many counts. The V and J genes are TRBV27 and TRBJ2-2; 11 bases map to TRBD2. The germline V gene encodes CDR1 MNHEY and CDR2 SMNVEV (reference sequence). The ends lost 7 bases at V and 5 bases at J; junction bases unmatched: 6. The CDR3 is 15 amino acids. CDR3 nucleotides: TGTGCCAGCAACGGTCTAGCGGGAGGAACCGGGGAGCTGTTTTTT. Amino acids: CASNGLAGGTGELFF.

This clonotype has a handful of counts. The genes are TRBV9 and TRBJ2-6; D might be TRBD2 (5 bases). This CDR3 region has 19 residues. V was trimmed by 4 bases and J by 0 bases, leaving 20 bases between them. The germline V gene has CDR1 SGDLS and CDR2 YYNGEE. In DNA, the CDR3 is TGTGCCAGCAGCAATGCGAGGGTCCAAAGACCCTCTGGGGCCAACGTCCTGACTTTC. This codes for CASSNARVQRPSGANVLTF.

The rearrangement joins TRBV20-1 to TRBJ1-1; D is possibly TRBD1 (6 bases). CDR1 is DFQATT and CDR2 is SNEGSKA in the germline V gene (reference sequence). V was clipped by 6 bases and J by 0 bases, with 17 bases between them. The CDR3 is made up of 15 amino acids. CDR3 bases: TGCAGTGCCGCCATCAGGGGCTCCCTGAACACTGAAGCTTTCTTT. This gives the protein CSAAIRGSLNTEAFF.

This clonotype occurred a few times. With a much larger clone just one base away, this may be a read error. This CDR3 reads CASSPSDRTRYGYTF. The CDR3 nucleotides are TGTGCCAGCAGTCCCTCGGACAGGACCCGCTATGGCTACACCTTC. The chain employs TRBV12-3 or TRBV12-4 and TRBJ1-2, with 7 bases identical to TRBD1. J gave up 4 bases and V 5 bases, and 10 bases lay outside the gene matches. The CDR3 has 15 amino acids.

This clonotype was observed a few times. The chain carries TRBV5-1 and TRBJ2-5, with 10 positions matching TRBD2. Per germline, CDR1 SGHRS and CDR2 YFSETQ. The V segment lost 7 bases and the J segment 7 bases; nucleotides outside the gene matches: 19. CDR3 length equals 17 residues. The DNA for the CDR3 is TGCGCCAGCGGCAAGCGGACTAGCGGAGGCCCTCCTAGGACCCAGTACTTC. Amino acids: CASGKRTSGGPPRTQYF.

This clonotype was counted between two and nine times. The gene calls are TRBV18 and TRBJ2-1, with TRBD1 identical over 7 bases. The trim removed 3 bases at V and 8 bases at J, leaving 4 bases unmatched. This CDR3 spans 13 amino acids. Germline V gives CDR1 KGHSH, CDR2 LQKENI. CDR3 protein: CASSPGQVDEQFF. CDR3 sequence (DNA): TGTGCCAGCTCACCCGGACAGGTAGATGAGCAGTTCTTC.

This clonotype has just a few counts. The chain is built from TRBV6-1 and TRBJ1-5; a possible D gene is TRBD1 (5 bases). The germline V gene encodes CDR1 MNHNS and CDR2 SASEGT. V lost 2 bases and J lost 7, with 12 bases in between. The CDR3 has 14 amino acids. The CDR3 is CASSEYGAGQPQHF. The CDR3 coding sequence is TGTGCCAGCAGTGAATATGGGGCGGGGCAGCCCCAGCATTTT.

This clonotype was recorded many times. V is TRBV2 and J is TRBJ2-7; no clear D gene. CDR3 length: 11 amino acids. V dropped 5 bases and J dropped 6 bases, with 8 bases sitting between them. Germline CDR1 and CDR2: SNHLY and FYNNEI. The CDR3 protein is CASSPYGEQYF. As DNA, the CDR3 is TGTGCCAGCAGTCCCTACGGCGAGCAGTACTTC.

The chain recombines TRBV3-1 with TRBJ2-1, with a tentative D call TRBD1 (6 bases). Germline V lookup: CDR1 LGHDT, CDR2 YNNKEL (reference sequence). This CDR3 contains 18 residues. Trimming took off 5 bases at V and 0 bases at J, with 20 bases between the two ends. This CDR3 is CASSSPTTADSSYNEQFF. The CDR3 DNA follows: TGTGCCAGCAGCTCACCTACGACAGCGGACAGCTCCTACAATGAGCAGTTCTTC.

The table lists this clonotype with many counts. This sequence joins TRBV10-1 and TRBJ2-7; TRBD2 matches at 10 bases. The CDR3 loop spans 14 amino acids. V trimming: 9 bases; J trimming: 3 bases; junction bases outside the gene matches: 8. CDR1 and CDR2 (germline): WNHNN, SYGVQD (reference sequence). Written as DNA, the CDR3 is TGCGCCAGTCCCAGCGGGAGGGCCTTCTACGAGCAGTACTTC. Protein product: CASPSGRAFYEQYF.

This chain uses TRBV20-1 with TRBJ2-1; D is uncertain. There are 13 residues in the CDR3. V was shortened by 2 bases and J by 9 bases, with 14 bases between the two germline ends. The germline V gene encodes CDR1 DFQATT and CDR2 SNEGSKA (reference sequence). CDR3 DNA: TGCAGTGCTAGAACTAAGCCCCGCGGTGAGCAGTTCTTC. Protein product: CSARTKPRGEQFF.

A word on this clonotype: The junction and the germline gene differ at one end; a read error may be behind it. The J gene is TRBJ1-4, the V gene TRBV6-2 or TRBV6-3; TRBD1 matches 7 bases. In germline, CDR1 is MNHEY, CDR2 SVGEGT. This CDR3 spans 14 amino acids. The CDR3 spells CASSVGTEHEELFF. In nucleotides, the CDR3 is TGTGCCAGCAGTGTAGGGACAGAGCATGAAGAACTGTTTTTT.

This sequence joins TRBV5-6 and TRBJ1-1, with unresolved D. CDR3 length: 16 residues. Germline V gene sequence: CDR1 SGHDT, CDR2 YYEEEE. Trimming removed 2 bases from V and 0 bases from J, with 14 bases in between. The chain's CDR3 is CASSFSLGRMNTEAFF. The DNA of the CDR3 is TGTGCCAGCAGCTTTTCACTCGGACGCATGAACACTGAAGCTTTCTTT.

This clonotype was seen repeatedly, ten times or more. The genes are TRBV7-8 and TRBJ2-3, with D perhaps matching TRBD1 (6 bases). CDR1 is SGHVS and CDR2 is FQNEAQ in the germline V gene. Trimming removed 10 bases from V and 3 bases from J, with 17 bases in between. The CDR3 is 14 residues long. As DNA, the CDR3 is TGTGCCACCACGATACACAGGGAGACAGATACGCAGTATTTT. It yields the protein CATTIHRETDTQYF.

This clonotype occurred many times. The V and J genes are TRBV6-1 and TRBJ1-1; 7 bases align to TRBD1. This CDR3 has 14 residues. CDR1 and CDR2 (germline): MNHNS, SASEGT. Trimming cost V 10 bases and J 4 bases; bases outside gene matches: 12. DNA for the CDR3: TGTGCCACGATAAGGGGAGGGGGCATCACTGAAGCTTTCTTT. This gives the protein CATIRGGGITEAFF.

This clonotype was seen a few times. J is TRBJ2-6 and V is TRBV4-1, with 11 bases fitting TRBD1. The CDR3 contains 20 residues. From germline, CDR1 is MGHRA and CDR2 YSYEKL. V was pared by 1 base and J by 0 bases, with 8 bases of the junction left unmatched. In DNA form, the CDR3 reads TGCGCCAGCAGCCAAGTACGGACAGGGGGCCAAATCTCTGGGGCCAACGTCCTGACTTTC. Translating it yields CASSQVRTGGQISGANVLTF.

This clonotype has a count of ten or more. The chain has TRBV10-3 and TRBJ1-5, with D tentatively TRBD1 (5 bases). The length of the CDR3 is 16 residues. V dropped 0 bases and J dropped 4 bases, with 13 bases sitting between them. The germline CDR1 and CDR2 sequences are ENHRY and SYGVKD. This chain's CDR3 is CAISESGGRWNQPQHF. The CDR3 DNA sequence: TGTGCCATCAGTGAGTCCGGGGGACGGTGGAATCAGCCCCAGCATTTT.

At least ten counts were recorded for this clonotype. The rearrangement joins TRBV20-1 to TRBJ2-5, with D tentatively TRBD1 or TRBD2 (5 bases each). CDR3 size: 16 residues. CDR1 and CDR2 from the germline V gene are DFQATT and SNEGSKA (reference sequence). With 0 bases removed from V and 5 bases from J, the gap between germline ends came to 19 bases. CDR3 region: CSARDRDKGSWETQYF. The CDR3 DNA is TGCAGTGCTAGAGACAGAGACAAGGGGAGCTGGGAGACCCAGTACTTC.

The gene calls are TRBV5-1 and TRBJ1-6, with TRBD1 as a possible D gene (5 bases). Trimming took 2 bases from V and 5 from J, leaving 5 bases between them. From germline, CDR1 is SGHRS and CDR2 YFSETQ. The CDR3 runs to 13 residues. The CDR3 is CASSFRDNSPLHF. CDR3 nucleotides: TGCGCCAGCAGCTTCAGGGATAATTCACCCCTCCACTTT. The full variable domain, with the rest looked up from reference TRBV5-1 and TRBJ1-6, is KAGVTQTPRYLIKTRGQQVTLSCSPISGHRSVSWYQQTPGQGLQFLFEYFSETQRNKGNFPGRFSGRQFSNSRSEMNVSTLELGDSALYLCASSFRDNSPLHFGNGTRLTVT.

This clonotype was recorded many times. J is TRBJ2-1 and V is TRBV30; D is possibly TRBD1 (5 bases). The germline V and J ends were trimmed by 3 bases and 7 bases, with 7 bases remaining between them. Germline lookup yields CDR1 GTSNPN and CDR2 SVGIG (reference sequence). This CDR3 contains 11 residues. The CDR3 bases are TGTGCCTGGAGCTACAGGAATGAGCAGTTCTTC. This sequence encodes CAWSYRNEQFF.